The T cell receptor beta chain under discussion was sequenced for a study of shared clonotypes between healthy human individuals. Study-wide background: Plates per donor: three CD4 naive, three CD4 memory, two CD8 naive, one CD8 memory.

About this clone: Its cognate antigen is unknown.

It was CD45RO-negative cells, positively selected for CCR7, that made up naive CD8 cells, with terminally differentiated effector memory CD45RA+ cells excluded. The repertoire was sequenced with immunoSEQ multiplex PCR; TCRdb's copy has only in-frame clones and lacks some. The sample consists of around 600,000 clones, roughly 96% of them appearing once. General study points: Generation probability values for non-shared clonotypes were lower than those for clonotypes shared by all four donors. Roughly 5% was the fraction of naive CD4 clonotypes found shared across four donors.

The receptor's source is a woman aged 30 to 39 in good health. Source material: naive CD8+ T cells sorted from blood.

CDR3 sequence: CASSSGRGSVEQYF. CDR3 DNA sequence: TGTGCCAGCAGCTCGGGCCGGGGTTCGGTCGAGCAGTACTTC. The chain uses TRBV5-6 and TRBJ2-7, with D possibly TRBD2 on 5 matching bases. This CDR3 is 14 amino acids long. From germline, CDR1 is SGHDT and CDR2 YYEEEE. The ends were cut back, 3 bases at V and 6 bases at J, with 16 bases in the middle.